This is a list of T cell receptor beta chains from one sample in a study of HIV-infected children after antiretroviral therapy interruption. A single record per CDR3 protein comes from TCRdb applying MiXCR to the 3' RACE reads. Altogether approximately 89,000 distinct CDR3 sequences are present, about 7% being singletons, with the ten largest covering roughly 1%. Source: CD45RA+ CD4+ T cells from PBMCs, pooled from several time points, taken from a donor given antiretroviral therapy, either interrupted or continuous. The receptors were sampled from a pool of human donors with HIV. Each CDR3 is given with its conserved first and last residue. The D gene is left open where the match is weak. The size entry is marked missing in some rows and otherwise reads once, few, many or a size class.

TRBV6-6,TRBD2,NA,TRBJ2-7,TGTGCCAGCATGACCCGGGGGGTGGGGTACGAGCAGTACTTC,CASMTRGVGYEQYF
TRBV12-3/TRBV12-4,TRBD1,many,TRBJ1-5,TGTGCCAGCAGATACCGGGACAGGGGTCAGCCCCAGCATTTT,CASRYRDRGQPQHF
TRBV27,NA,NA,TRBJ2-3,TGTGCCAGCAGTTTACGGACGGACCGGGATACGCAGTATTTT,CASSLRTDRDTQYF
TRBV5-4,NA,few,TRBJ2-1,TGTGCCAGCAGCTTGGCCCCACTAGAAGGCTACAATGAGCAGTTCTTC,CASSLAPLEGYNEQFF
TRBV29-1,NA,NA,TRBJ2-2,TGCAGCGTTGAAGAAATCAGTAACACCGGGGAGCTGTTTTTT,CSVEEISNTGELFF
TRBV5-1,TRBD1,many,TRBJ2-6,TGCGCCAGCAGCTTGCCGGGACAGGGACACTCTGGGGCCAACGTCCTGACTTTC,CASSLPGQGHSGANVLTF
TRBV24-1,NA,many,TRBJ2-3,TGTGCCACCAGTCTAGCAGATACGCAGTATTTT,CATSLADTQYF
TRBV5-1,NA,many,TRBJ2-1,TGCGCCAGCAGCTTGGGGTTACGCGCCAATGAGCAGTTCTTC,CASSLGLRANEQFF
TRBV7-2,NA,many,TRBJ2-7,TGTGCCAGCAGCCCCCAGCGCGGGCACGAGCAGTACTTC,CASSPQRGHEQYF
TRBV2,NA,many,TRBJ2-1,TGTGCCAGCAGAACGGGGGCAGGGTTCAGGCACCATGAGCAGTTCTTC,CASRTGAGFRHHEQFF
TRBV5-1,NA,many,TRBJ2-6,TGCGCCAGCAGCTTGGCCTTGCGACCTGGGGCCAACGTCCTGACTTTC,CASSLALRPGANVLTF
TRBV20-1,NA,many,TRBJ2-3,TGCAGTGCTAGAGAAGAGTCTCACGCGACAGATACGCAGTATTTT,CSAREESHATDTQYF
TRBV30,TRBD1,many,TRBJ1-5,TGTGCCTGGACTCCGGGACAGGCCAGCAATCAGCCCCAGCATTTT,CAWTPGQASNQPQHF
TRBV2,NA,many,TRBJ2-7,TGTGCCAGCAGGGCCCAGGGCCGGAGTTCTTACGAGCAGTACTTC,CASRAQGRSSYEQYF
TRBV6-1,TRBD2,few,TRBJ2-5,TGTGCCAGCAGTGGGGGGACTAGCGGGGTACAAGAGACCCAGTACTTC,CASSGGTSGVQETQYF
TRBV10-3,NA,many,TRBJ2-1,TGTGCCATCAGCGAGAGCCGGGGCATTCCTCGCCATGAGCAGTTCTTC,CAISESRGIPRHEQFF
TRBV9,NA,many,TRBJ2-7,TGTGCCAGCAGCGTCGGACAGTCTACCTACGAGCAGTACTTC,CASSVGQSTYEQYF
TRBV19,NA,NA,TRBJ2-7,TGTGCCAGTAGTATTGGTCCCCGTGACTACGAGCAGTACTTC,CASSIGPRDYEQYF
TRBV10-3,TRBD2,many,TRBJ2-3,TGTGCCATCAGTAATCCGGGACTAGATACAGATACGCAGTATTTT,CAISNPGLDTDTQYF
TRBV19,TRBD2,many,TRBJ2-1,TGTGCCAGTAGCCGGGGACTAGCGGAAGACAATGAGCAGTTCTTC,CASSRGLAEDNEQFF
TRBV7-8,NA,many,TRBJ2-7,TGTGCCAGCAGCTTAGGTTTCGGAATCTACGAGCAGTACTTC,CASSLGFGIYEQYF
TRBV19,TRBD1,many,TRBJ1-2,TGTGCCTCCCGGGACAGGAGTTACCCCGGCTACACCTTC,CASRDRSYPGYTF
TRBV30,NA,few,TRBJ2-3,TGTGCCTGGAGTCATTTGGGACTTGCCACAGATACGCAGTATTTT,CAWSHLGLATDTQYF
TRBV21-1,NA,many,TRBJ2-5,TGTGCCAGGAGTCATGTCCAAGAGACCCAGTACTTC,CARSHVQETQYF
TRBV7-2,NA,many,TRBJ2-7,TGTGCCAGCAGCTTACGGTCAGGGGATTACGAGCAGTACTTC,CASSLRSGDYEQYF
TRBV6-4,NA,NA,TRBJ2-3,TGTGCCAGCAGCGAACAGCTTGCAGATACGCAGTATTTT,CASSEQLADTQYF
TRBV10-3,NA,many,TRBJ1-6,TGTGCCATCAGTGAGTCGAACCTGGGGAATTCACCCCTCCACTTT,CAISESNLGNSPLHF
TRBV18,NA,NA,TRBJ1-4,TGTGCCAGCTCACTAAGGTCTCTACCAACTAATGAAAAACTGTTTTTT,CASSLRSLPTNEKLFF
TRBV3-1,NA,many,TRBJ2-1,TGTGCCAGCAGCCAAGATCTAATCTCCTACAATGAGCAGTTCTTC,CASSQDLISYNEQFF
TRBV7-9,NA,many,TRBJ1-3,TGTGCCAGCAGCTTAGCGCGACCCTCTTCAGGACTGGGTGGAAACACCATATATTTT,CASSLARPSSGLGGNTIYF
TRBV7-6,NA,few,TRBJ2-7,TGTGCCAGCAGCTCCCTGCCTGGGGAGCAGTACTTC,CASSSLPGEQYF
TRBV7-9,NA,many,TRBJ1-5,TGTGCCAGCAGCTTAGTGGTAAATCACCCCCAGCATTTT,CASSLVVNHPQHF
TRBV20-1,TRBD2,many,TRBJ2-3,TGCAGTGCTAGGGATAGCGGGGGGCGGGGCACAGATACGCAGTATTTT,CSARDSGGRGTDTQYF
TRBV7-9,NA,NA,TRBJ2-1,TGTGCCAGCAGCTTAAGCGGACGGGACAATGAGCAGTTCTTC,CASSLSGRDNEQFF
TRBV3-1,TRBD2,NA,TRBJ2-3,TGTGCCAGCAGCCAAGGCGGCGGGGGTCGCCCAGATACGCAGTATTTT,CASSQGGGGRPDTQYF
TRBV20-1,NA,NA,TRBJ1-1,TGCAGTGCTAGCGGAATTACAGGGTCACACACTGAAGCTTTCTTT,CSASGITGSHTEAFF
TRBV29-1,TRBD1,many,TRBJ2-5,TGCAGCGTCAGGACAGGGGGAGAGACCCAGTACTTC,CSVRTGGETQYF
TRBV24-1,NA,many,TRBJ1-2,TGTGCCACCAGTGAACAGGGCCACACCTATGGCTACACCTTC,CATSEQGHTYGYTF
TRBV12-5,NA,many,TRBJ2-3,TGTGCTAGTGGTTTGACAGGAGATTTCACAGATACGCAGTATTTT,CASGLTGDFTDTQYF
TRBV3-1,TRBD1,few,TRBJ2-7,TGTGCCAGCAGCCAACCGGACAGGGGTGGTCACGAGCAGTACTTC,CASSQPDRGGHEQYF
TRBV24-1,NA,many,TRBJ2-1,TGTGCCACCAGTGATTTGGCTACGCAGGTGGGTGAGCAGTTCTTC,CATSDLATQVGEQFF
TRBV2,NA,few,TRBJ2-7,TGTGCCAGCAGTGAAGCCACGGAGCCCGGAAGGTTCTTC,CASSEATEPGRFF
TRBV6-2/TRBV6-3,NA,many,TRBJ2-7,TGTGCCAGCAGTTACGGGTCCGGGCCCGTAAACGAGCAGTACTTC,CASSYGSGPVNEQYF
TRBV28,NA,many,TRBJ2-5,TGTGCCAGCAGTTTCATGAAGACCCAGTACTTC,CASSFMKTQYF
TRBV5-1,TRBD2,many,TRBJ2-1,TGCGCCAGCAGCTGGGGACTAGCGGGAGTTGAGCAGTTCTTC,CASSWGLAGVEQFF
TRBV12-3/TRBV12-4,NA,many,TRBJ1-3,TGTGCCACCTGCGTTATAGGAAACACCATATATTTT,CATCVIGNTIYF
TRBV11-2,NA,many,TRBJ2-1,TGTGCCAGCAGCTCACTACGGGGTCGGGTTGAGCAGTTCTTC,CASSSLRGRVEQFF
TRBV19,TRBD1,many,TRBJ2-2,TGTGCCAGTAGCAAGGACAGGGCGGTCACCGGGGAGCTGTTTTTT,CASSKDRAVTGELFF
TRBV25-1,NA,many,TRBJ2-7,TGTGCCAGCAGTGGGGGGGACAGCGCCTACGAGCAGTACTTC,CASSGGDSAYEQYF
TRBV4-2,NA,many,TRBJ2-1,TGTGCCAGCAGCCAAGATCCAGTTTCAATTTCCAATGAGCAGTTCTTC,CASSQDPVSISNEQFF
TRBV5-1,NA,NA,TRBJ2-7,TGCGCCAGCAGCCGGAACGGGGAAATTAGCTCCTACGAGCAGTACTTC,CASSRNGEISSYEQYF
TRBV5-1,TRBD1,many,TRBJ1-1,TGCGCCAGCAGCGCCGGACAGGGGGCCGAAGCTTTCTTT,CASSAGQGAEAFF
TRBV20-1,TRBD2,many,TRBJ2-7,TGCAGTGCTATAAAGACTAGCGGATCCTACGAGCAGTACTTC,CSAIKTSGSYEQYF
TRBV6-6,NA,many,TRBJ1-5,TGTGCCAGCAGTCCGGATAGCAATCAGCCCCAGCATTTT,CASSPDSNQPQHF
TRBV19,TRBD1,many,TRBJ1-1,TGTGCCAGCGAACAGGGGGCTACGAACACTGAAGCTTTCTTT,CASEQGATNTEAFF
TRBV13,NA,few,TRBJ1-3,TGTGCCAGCCGCCAGACAGGTTCGAGCTCTGGAAACACCATATATTTT,CASRQTGSSSGNTIYF
TRBV20-1,NA,NA,TRBJ1-3,TGCAGTGCTAGAGTCCGAGGAGGCTCTGGAAACACCATATATTTT,CSARVRGGSGNTIYF
TRBV6-2/TRBV6-3,NA,many,TRBJ2-6,TGTGCCAGCAGAAACTCTCCGGGACGGAGGTACTCTGGGGCCAACGTCCTGACTTTC,CASRNSPGRRYSGANVLTF
TRBV12-3/TRBV12-4,NA,many,TRBJ2-3,TGTGCCAGCACCTCTCATGGGGCTAGCACAGATACGCAGTATTTT,CASTSHGASTDTQYF
TRBV30,TRBD1,few,TRBJ2-6,TGTGCCTGGAGTGTTTTGACAGGGGCCGGGGCCAACGTCCTGACTTTC,CAWSVLTGAGANVLTF